This is a list of T cell receptor beta chains from one sample in a study of blood T cell dynamics during melanoma immunotherapy. The method was immunoSEQ multiplex PCR; TCRdb's version includes in-frame clones alone and lacks a portion of them. This table has roughly 12,000 clones, roughly 84% appearing once. The specimen comprised blood, sampled from a patient treated with checkpoint blockade. These receptors were obtained from a human donor with melanoma. Both conserved end residues are part of each CDR3. D genes are given only for firm matches. Clone size is not always given. Where it is, it says once, few, many or a class for expanded clones.

-	TRBV6-1	TRBJ2-5	-	TGTGCCAGCAGACTAGGGGGGAGCCAAGAGACCCAGTACTTC	CASRLGGSQETQYF
-	TRBV19	TRBJ2-3	-	TGTGCCAGTAGTATATCCCACGGGGCGAGGGCGGATACGCAGTATTTT	CASSISHGARADTQYF
-	TRBV4-3	TRBJ2-7	TRBD1	TGCGCCAGCAGCCTCGGACAGGGGGGGACCTACGAGCAGTACTTC	CASSLGQGGTYEQYF
few	TRBV7-9	TRBJ1-1	-	TGTGCCAGCAGCTTAGCTCCGCAGGGAAACACTGAAGCTTTCTTT	CASSLAPQGNTEAFF
-	TRBV28	TRBJ2-7	-	TGTGCCAGCGAGGACCGGGCCTTCTACGAGCAGTACTTC	CASEDRAFYEQYF
-	TRBV11-2	TRBJ1-1	TRBD1	TGTGCCAGCAGCTTAGGAAAGTGGTCAGGGGGCGCCCAAGACACTGAAGCTTTCTTT	CASSLGKWSGGAQDTEAFF
-	TRBV27	TRBJ1-1	-	TGTGCCAGCAGTGGGGGTGTAGGAGGGGTTACCCGGGAAGCTTTCTTT	CASSGGVGGVTREAFF
-	TRBV7-2	TRBJ2-3	TRBD2	TGTGCCAGCAGCCTAATGGGGGGGTCGACCACAGATACGCAGTATTTT	CASSLMGGSTTDTQYF
-	TRBV10-3	TRBJ2-1	-	TGTGCCATCAGAGACCCGACGGAGTCCTACAATGAGCAGTTCTTC	CAIRDPTESYNEQFF
once	TRBV5-1	TRBJ1-1	-	TGCGCCAGCAGCGAGCAGGGGATGAACACTGAAGCTTTCTTT	CASSEQGMNTEAFF
-	TRBV6-5	TRBJ2-1	-	TGTGCCAGCAGTTCCGGGGGAAACTACAATGAGCAGTTCTTC	CASSSGGNYNEQFF
once	TRBV29-1	TRBJ2-7	-	TGCAGCGTTGAAGCCACCGGGACCAACTCCTACGAGCAGTACTTC	CSVEATGTNSYEQYF
-	TRBV4-2	TRBJ1-6	-	TGTGCCAGCAGCCAGGATGACGGCTACTATAATTCACCCCTCCACTTT	CASSQDDGYYNSPLHF
-	TRBV4-2	TRBJ2-7	-	TGTGCCAGCAGCCAAGGGAAGGAAGGGGTCGAGCAGTACTTC	CASSQGKEGVEQYF
-	TRBV6-6	TRBJ1-6	TRBD1	TGTGCCAGCAGTTCAATAGGACAGGGTCCCTCACCCCTCCACTTT	CASSSIGQGPSPLHF
-	TRBV21-1	TRBJ2-6	-	TGTGCCAGCAGCACCGAAATCTCCCCTGGGGCCAACGTCCTGACTTTC	CASSTEISPGANVLTF
-	TRBV5-1	TRBJ2-1	TRBD1	TGCGCCAGCAGCGTCGACAGGGTGGACGGTGAGCAGTTCTTC	CASSVDRVDGEQFF
-	TRBV5-8	TRBJ1-5	-	TGTGCCAGCAGCCACAAAATTGCAGCCCAGCATTTT	CASSHKIAAQHF
-	TRBV14	TRBJ2-3	TRBD2	TGTGCCAGCAGCCAAGTGCGACTAGCGGGGAAGGATACGCAGTATTTT	CASSQVRLAGKDTQYF
-	TRBV30	TRBJ1-3	-	TGTGCCTGGAGTGTAAGGTTAGATGGAAACACCATATATTTT	CAWSVRLDGNTIYF
-	TRBV7-2	TRBJ1-2	-	TGTGCCAGCAGCTTAGGAGTCTATGGCTACACCTTC	CASSLGVYGYTF
-	TRBV4-1	TRBJ1-1	-	TGCGCCAGCAGCCATTCGAGGGGGGGATACCCCAGGAACACTGAAGCTTTCTTT	CASSHSRGGYPRNTEAFF
-	TRBV7-7	TRBJ2-2	-	TGTGCCAGCAGCAAGGCGGGCGGGGAGCTGTTTTTT	CASSKAGGELFF
-	TRBV7-2	TRBJ1-3	-	TGTGCCAGCAGCCCTTTTCGGGACCCTGGAAACACCATATATTTT	CASSPFRDPGNTIYF
-	TRBV5-5	TRBJ1-1	-	TGTGCCAGCAGCTTGCGTATAGGGCGGACTGAAGCTTTCTTT	CASSLRIGRTEAFF
-	TRBV28	TRBJ1-2	-	TGTGCCAGCAGTGACCGGGATACAGGTCCCTATGGCTACACCTTC	CASSDRDTGPYGYTF
once	TRBV4-2	TRBJ1-3	-	TGTGCCAGCAGCCAAGAGACAGGCACAAGCTCTGGAAACACCATATATTTT	CASSQETGTSSGNTIYF
-	TRBV5-6	TRBJ2-7	TRBD2	TGTGCCAGCAGCCGGGGGGTTATGTCCTACGAGCAGTACTTC	CASSRGVMSYEQYF
-	TRBV6-5	TRBJ2-3	-	TGTGCCAGCAGTTACCGTCCGGGCACAGATACGCAGTATTTT	CASSYRPGTDTQYF
-	TRBV5-8	TRBJ2-7	-	TGTGCCAGCAGCTTGAAAGGTTACGGACAAGCTTACGAGCAGTACTTC	CASSLKGYGQAYEQYF
-	TRBV6-6	TRBJ2-3	TRBD2	TGTGCCAGCAGTTCTCCAAGGACTAGCGGGCTCGGTCCGCAGTATTTT	CASSSPRTSGLGPQYF
-	TRBV5-5	TRBJ1-4	TRBD1	TGTGCCAGCACCTGGACAGGGGCCTTAACTAATGAAAAACTGTTTTTT	CASTWTGALTNEKLFF
-	TRBV12-5	TRBJ2-7	-	TGTGCTAGTGGTTTGGCGGACTCCTACGAGCAGTACTTC	CASGLADSYEQYF
-	TRBV6-5	TRBJ2-7	TRBD2	TGTGCCAGCAGCCCGGGAGGGTCCCTCTCCTACGAGCAGTACTTC	CASSPGGSLSYEQYF
-	TRBV4-3	TRBJ1-2	-	TGCGCCAGCAGCCAGGGGTATGGCTACACCTTC	CASSQGYGYTF
few	TRBV7-9	TRBJ1-6	-	TGTGCCAGCACTCTTGGGGCGGCTGGCTCACCCCTCCACTTT	CASTLGAAGSPLHF
-	TRBV2	TRBJ2-5	-	TGTGCCAGCAGTGAAAGAGAACTAGAGACCCAGTACTTC	CASSERELETQYF
-	TRBV7-5	TRBJ1-6	-	TGTGCCAGCAGCTTAGCGTCCGGGGGTTCACCCCTCCACTTT	CASSLASGGSPLHF
-	TRBV19	TRBJ1-1	-	TGTGCCAGTAGTAAAGGACCGAGGGACCCTGAAGCTTTCTTT	CASSKGPRDPEAFF
-	TRBV19	TRBJ1-1	TRBD1	TGTGCCACCAGGGGGGCGGCCGGCACTGAAGCTTTCTTT	CATRGAAGTEAFF
-	TRBV7-2	TRBJ2-5	-	TGTGCCAGCAGCTTAGCGGCAGTACAAGAGACCCAGTACTTC	CASSLAAVQETQYF
-	TRBV6-5	TRBJ2-5	-	TGTGCCAGCAGTTACACCGGACACCACTTCCAAGAGACCCAGTACTTC	CASSYTGHHFQETQYF
-	TRBV4-1	TRBJ1-2	-	TGCGCCAGCAGCCATGGGTCGGACCCTAACTATGGCTACACCTTC	CASSHGSDPNYGYTF
-	TRBV5-1	TRBJ1-6	TRBD1	TGCGCCAGCAGCGCCCAGGGGGGAGATTCACCCCTCCACTTT	CASSAQGGDSPLHF